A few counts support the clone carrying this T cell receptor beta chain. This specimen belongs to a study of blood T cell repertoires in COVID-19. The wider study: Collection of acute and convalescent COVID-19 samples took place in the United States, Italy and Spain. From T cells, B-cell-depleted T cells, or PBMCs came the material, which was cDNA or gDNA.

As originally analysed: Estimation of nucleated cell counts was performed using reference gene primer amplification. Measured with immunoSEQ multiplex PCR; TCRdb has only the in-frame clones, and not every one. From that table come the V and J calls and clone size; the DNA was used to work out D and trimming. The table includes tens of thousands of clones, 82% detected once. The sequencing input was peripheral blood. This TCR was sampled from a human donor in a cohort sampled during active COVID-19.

The CDR3, as DNA: TGTGCCAGCAGTAATCCGGGACAAGAATCCTCGTGGTACTTC. Translating it yields CASSNPGQESSWYF. The chain links TRBV6-2 or TRBV6-3 to TRBJ2-7, with a tentative D call TRBD1 (6 bases). From germline, CDR1 is MNHEY and CDR2 SVGEGT. There are 14 residues in the CDR3. V was shortened by 5 bases and J by 12 bases, with 23 bases between the two germline ends.